The 32 T cell receptor beta chains below were found in one sample sequenced in a study of tumour-infiltrating T cells in Burkitt lymphoma. Libraries were prepared by immunoSEQ multiplex PCR; TCRdb keeps only in-frame clonotypes and omits some of them. The sample lists under 2,000 clones, roughly 13% occurring once. Sequenced input: tumor tissue. These receptors were obtained from a human donor with Burkitt lymphoma.

The gene calls are TRBV9 and TRBJ2-3, with 10 nucleotides matching TRBD2. Germline V CDR1 and CDR2: SGDLS, YYNGEE. The CDR3 runs to 15 residues. Trimming took 4 bases from V and 3 from J; bases not matched to a gene: 5. The CDR3 sequence is CASSLQLAGTDTQYF. The CDR3 region has the DNA TGTGCCAGCAGCCTGCAACTAGCGGGAACAGATACGCAGTATTTT.

This chain uses TRBV7-2 with TRBJ2-7; 7 bases match TRBD2. Per germline, CDR1 SGHTA and CDR2 FQGNSA. The V and J ends lost 2 bases and 0 bases, in that order; junction bases with no gene match: 7. The CDR3 is made up of 16 amino acids. The CDR3 nucleotides read TGTGCCAGCAGCTTACCGGCCGCGGGGGTCTCCTACGAGCAGTACTTC. This gives the protein CASSLPAAGVSYEQYF.

The rearrangement joins TRBV6-8 to TRBJ1-6; tentatively, D is TRBD1 (6 bases). V was clipped by 6 bases and J by 0 bases, with 12 bases between them. Germline CDR1 and CDR2: MNHGY and SAAAGT. The CDR3 has 16 amino acids. Here the CDR3 DNA reads TGTGCCAGCAGCCGAAGCAGGGGCTCCTATAATTCACCCCTCCACTTT. This sequence encodes CASSRSRGSYNSPLHF.

The rearrangement links TRBV2 to TRBJ1-2; weak D call: TRBD1 (5 bases). Trimming took 4 bases from V and 6 from J, leaving 12 bases between them. Per germline, CDR1 SNHLY and CDR2 FYNNEI. CDR3 size: 13 residues. The CDR3 DNA reads as TGTGCCAGCAGTGGCTTAAGGGGAAATGGCTACACCTTC. This sequence encodes CASSGLRGNGYTF.

The chain is built from TRBV5-5 and TRBJ2-1, with D hard to call. Deletions cut 2 bases from V and 2 bases from J, with 17 bases between. Per the germline V gene, CDR1 is SGHKS and CDR2 is YYEKEE (reference sequence). CDR3 length: 17 amino acids. The CDR3 loop reads CASSLLDGTVPYNEQFF. The CDR3 bases are TGTGCCAGCAGCTTATTGGACGGCACCGTTCCCTACAATGAGCAGTTCTTC.

The chain links TRBV5-1 to TRBJ2-3; 8 nucleotides match TRBD2. Trimming removed 4 bases from V and 2 bases from J; junction bases left unmatched: 9. Per germline, CDR1 SGHRS and CDR2 YFSETQ. This CDR3 is 16 amino acids long. The CDR3 protein is CASSPTGTSVTDTQYF. Here the CDR3 DNA reads TGCGCCAGCAGCCCCACCGGGACTAGTGTCACAGATACGCAGTATTTT.

This clone was counted only a few times. The CDR3 region has the DNA TGCGCCAGCAGCCAAGATCCCCTGACTAGAGTCTACAATGAGCAGTTCTTC. This sequence encodes CASSQDPLTRVYNEQFF. J is TRBJ2-1 and V is TRBV4-3, with D possibly TRBD2 on 6 matching bases. The germline CDR1 and CDR2 sequences are LGHNA and YSLEER. V lost 0 bases and J 3 bases, leaving 15 bases between the germline ends. The CDR3 runs to 17 residues.

Remarks on this clone: Germline is not matched at one junction end, which may reflect a read error. Other DNA sequences of this sample code for an identical CDR3. The chain has TRBV7-9 and TRBJ1-1; D is undetermined. The CDR3 loop spans 16 amino acids. CDR1 SEHNR and CDR2 FQNEAQ come from the germline V gene (reference sequence). CDR3: CASSLYPHREATEAFF. CDR3 sequence (DNA): TGTGCCAGCAGCTTATATCCCCACCGGGAGGCCACTGAAGCGTTCTTT.

This clone was counted only a few times. The chain is built from TRBV6-6 and TRBJ2-7; 11 positions agree with TRBD1. After removal of 5 bases from V and 2 bases from J, the junction contained 5 bases not matched to a gene. The CDR3 contains 15 residues. The germline V gene has CDR1 MNHNY and CDR2 SVGAGI (reference sequence). The CDR3 spells CASSTGTGGPYEQYF. CDR3 sequence (DNA): TGTGCCAGCAGTACCGGGACAGGGGGGCCCTACGAGCAGTACTTC.

A few counts support this clone. The V call is TRBV2, the J call TRBJ1-2; maybe TRBD1 (5 bases). The CDR3 totals 13 residues. The V gene lost 10 bases and the J gene lost 4 bases, with 16 bases spanning the gap. Germline CDR1 and CDR2: SNHLY and FYNNEI. In DNA, the CDR3 is TGTGCCACAGGGTTCCGCGGGGGCTATGGCTACACCTTC. Protein: CATGFRGGYGYTF.

The chain is built from TRBV11-2 and TRBJ1-2, with TRBD1 matching 8 bases. Germline V CDR1 and CDR2: SGHAT, FQNNGV. The J segment lost 3 bases and the V segment lost 5 bases, leaving 2 bases of the junction unmatched. The CDR3 is 13 residues long. This chain's CDR3 is CASSPDRDYGYTF. CDR3 in DNA: TGTGCCAGCAGCCCGGACAGGGACTATGGCTACACCTTC.

The chain links TRBV6-6 to TRBJ2-7; D tentatively fits TRBD1 or TRBD2 (5 bases each). The CDR3 contains 13 residues. V was trimmed by 7 bases and J by 0 bases, leaving 10 bases between them. Germline V gives CDR1 MNHNY, CDR2 SVGAGI (reference sequence). CDR3 DNA sequence: TGTGCCAGCATGGGACCGCACTCCTACGAGCAGTACTTC. It codes for CASMGPHSYEQYF.

This clone qualifies as hyperexpanded (1% or more). This chain connects TRBV7-9 to TRBJ1-4, with 7 bases matching TRBD1. The germline gives CDR1 SEHNR, CDR2 FQNEAQ (reference sequence). This CDR3 contains 16 residues. Unmatched junction bases numbered 8, after V lost 5 bases and J lost 2 bases. The CDR3 spells CASSPPPGQTNEKLFF. In DNA, the CDR3 is TGTGCCAGCAGCCCGCCGCCGGGACAGACTAATGAAAAACTGTTTTTT.

This clone has only a few counts. The gene calls are TRBV4-1 and TRBJ2-3, with 12 positions matching TRBD2. Germline V gene data show CDR1 as MGHRA and CDR2 as YSYEKL. The CDR3 is 15 amino acids. V lost 3 bases and J lost 3; bases outside the gene matches: 1. In nucleotides, the CDR3 is TGCGCCAGCAGCCATGGACTAGCGGGGACAGATACGCAGTATTTT. Protein sequence: CASSHGLAGTDTQYF.

There are a few counts of this clone. The chain joins TRBV20-1 to TRBJ1-1; no clear D gene. The CDR3 runs 11 residues. Germline values: CDR1 DFQATT, CDR2 SNEGSKA (reference sequence). The germline V and J ends were trimmed by 0 bases and 5 bases, with 4 bases remaining between them. The CDR3 here is CSARDLTEAFF. The CDR3 nucleotides are TGCAGTGCTAGAGATCTTACTGAAGCTTTCTTT.

This clone turned up a few times. The rearrangement links TRBV20-1 to TRBJ2-3, with D uncertain. V lost 5 bases, J lost 4 bases, and 7 bases lay in between. This CDR3 is built from 11 residues. CDR1 and CDR2 from the germline V gene are DFQATT and SNEGSKA (reference sequence). The CDR3 DNA reads TGCAGTGCTCGAATTGCAGATACGCAGTATTTT. Amino acids: CSARIADTQYF.

The chain carries TRBV16 and TRBJ2-7; 9 bases are shared with TRBD1. Germline V lookup: CDR1 KGHSY, CDR2 FQNENV. Unmatched junction bases numbered 14, after V lost 5 bases and J lost 9 bases. The CDR3 is 15 amino acids. CDR3 loop: CASSNSVGQGSGQYF. In DNA form, the CDR3 reads TGTGCCAGCAGCAACTCAGTCGGACAGGGGTCGGGGCAGTACTTC.

The genes are TRBV5-6 and TRBJ1-2; D not resolved. This CDR3 contains 13 residues. Germline-derived CDR1 and CDR2 are SGHDT and YYEEEE. V shed 3 bases and J shed 4 bases, with 10 bases lying between them. In nucleotides, the CDR3 is TGTGCCAGCAGCTGGCCACCGCTCTATGGCTACACCTTC. Protein product: CASSWPPLYGYTF.

J is TRBJ1-3 and V is TRBV29-1, with 10 bases lining up with TRBD1. The junction had 4 bases not matched to a gene; V was cut back by 7 bases and J by 4 bases. The CDR3 has 13 residues. Germline CDR1 SQVTM, CDR2 ANQGSEA. CDR3 in DNA: TGCAGCGGGGGACAGGGGCACGGAAACACCATATATTTT. Translation gives CSGGQGHGNTIYF.

J is TRBJ2-2 and V is TRBV6-4, with D unclear. Germline values: CDR1 MRHNA, CDR2 SNTAGT. The CDR3 covers 13 residues. Deletions cut 0 bases from V and 7 bases from J, with 6 bases between. CDR3 protein: CASSDSTIGELFF. As DNA, the CDR3 is TGTGCCAGCAGTGACTCAACCATCGGGGAGCTGTTTTTT.

This clone showed up just a few times. V is TRBV7-2 and J is TRBJ2-7; 13 bases align to TRBD2. Germline-derived CDR1 and CDR2 are SGHTA and FQGNSA. The V gene end was trimmed by 1 base and the J gene end by 2 bases; junction bases not matched to a gene: 2. The CDR3 is 16 residues long. DNA for the CDR3: TGTGCCAGCAGCTTAGGGACTAGCGGGAGCACCTACGAGCAGTACTTC. It translates to CASSLGTSGSTYEQYF. Drawing the rest from reference TRBV7-2 and TRBJ2-7, the complete variable domain is GAGVSQSPSNKVTEKGKDVELRCDPISGHTALYWYRQSLGQGLEFLIYFQGNSAPDKSGLPSDRFSAERTGGSVSTLTIQRTQQEDSAVYLCASSLGTSGSTYEQYFGPGTRLTVT.

This clone has a handful of counts. This chain uses TRBV28 with TRBJ1-2, with D unresolved. The CDR3 length is 14 residues. V lost 3 bases and J 2 bases, leaving 10 bases between the germline ends. Germline CDR1 MDHEN, CDR2 SYDVKM. The CDR3 protein is CASSFGVSNYGYTF. The CDR3 nucleotides read TGTGCCAGCAGTTTTGGGGTGTCCAACTATGGCTACACCTTC.

The chain uses TRBV6-5 and TRBJ1-4; D uncertain. Germline V gives CDR1 MNHEY, CDR2 SVGAGI. Trimming took off 4 bases at V and 5 bases at J, with 2 bases between the two ends. The CDR3 contains 11 residues. CDR3 DNA: TGTGCCAGCAGTTTCAATGAAAAACTGTTTTTT. This translates into CASSFNEKLFF.

The V and J genes are TRBV7-8 and TRBJ1-2; D remains ambiguous. Germline CDR1 SGHVS, CDR2 FQNEAQ. Deletions cut 5 bases from V and 7 bases from J, with 11 bases between. There are 12 residues in the CDR3. Here the CDR3 DNA reads TGTGCCAGCAGCCCTTGGGCAGTTGGCTACACCTTC. Its translation is CASSPWAVGYTF.

J is TRBJ2-5 and V is TRBV9; 9 nucleotides line up with TRBD1. V dropped 0 bases and J dropped 6; count of bases not matched to a gene: 6. Germline CDR1 and CDR2: SGDLS and YYNGEE. The CDR3 is made up of 15 amino acids. The CDR3 DNA follows: TGTGCCAGCAGCGTAGAGGGACAGGGCCTCCAGACCCAGTACTTC. It encodes CASSVEGQGLQTQYF.

This chain uses TRBV28 with TRBJ2-1; D possibly corresponds to TRBD2 (5 bases). Per the germline V gene, CDR1 is MDHEN and CDR2 is SYDVKM. The CDR3 consists of 16 residues. V was pared by 6 bases and J by 1 base, with 16 bases between. CDR3 DNA: TGTGCCAGCAGCCCTCCCGGGGAGAGGTCCTACAATGAGCAGTTCTTC. This translates into CASSPPGERSYNEQFF.

The chain combines TRBV29-1 with TRBJ2-3; D remains unclear. The length of the CDR3 is 14 residues. Between the trimmed V and J ends, which lost 1 base and 2 bases, there was a span of 10 bases. CDR1 is SQVTM, CDR2 ANQGSEA, per germline. The chain's CDR3 is CSVEVYRSTDTQYF. In DNA form, the CDR3 reads TGCAGCGTTGAAGTGTACCGGTCCACAGATACGCAGTATTTT.

This clone has only a few counts. The rearrangement links TRBV18 to TRBJ2-7, with D possibly matching TRBD2 (6 bases). CDR3 length equals 15 residues. Germline V gives CDR1 KGHSH, CDR2 LQKENI. Trimming took 2 bases from V and 0 from J, leaving 11 bases between them. The CDR3 is CASSPSGVLSYEQYF. In DNA form, the CDR3 reads TGTGCCAGCTCACCATCGGGAGTTCTCTCCTACGAGCAGTACTTC.

This chain joins TRBV5-1 and TRBJ1-1, with unresolved D. Trimming took off 4 bases at V and 0 bases at J, with 7 bases between the two ends. The CDR3 runs to 13 residues. CDR1 SGHRS and CDR2 YFSETQ come from the germline V gene. CDR3 sequence reads: CASSPIMNTEAFF. As DNA, the CDR3 is TGCGCCAGCAGCCCCATCATGAACACTGAAGCTTTCTTT.

V usage is TRBV7-4 and J usage is TRBJ2-1; no clear D. This CDR3 is 15 amino acids long. Germline V gene lookup returns CDR1 SGHVT and CDR2 SQSDAQ. Trimming stripped 7 bases from V and 2 bases from J, with 15 bases between. This CDR3 is CASKGPSWPYNEQFF. The CDR3 region has the DNA TGTGCCAGCAAGGGTCCTTCCTGGCCCTACAATGAGCAGTTCTTC. Based on the CDR3 plus reference TRBV7-4 and TRBJ2-1, the full variable domain is GAGVSQSPRYKVAKRGRDVALRCDSISGHVTLYWYRQTLGQGSEVLTYSQSDAQRDKSGRPSGRFSAERPERSVSTLKIQRTEQGDSAVYLCASKGPSWPYNEQFFGPGTRLTVL.

Only a few counts were recorded for this clone. The chain couples TRBV27 to TRBJ1-1, with D perhaps TRBD1 (6 bases). The V end was cut by 4 bases, the J end by 0 bases, with 15 bases between. Looked up from germline, CDR1 is MNHEY and CDR2 is SMNVEV (reference sequence). The length of the CDR3 is 16 residues. CDR3 nucleotides: TGTGCCAGCAGTTCCCCCCCGGGACACGTGAACACTGAAGCTTTCTTT. Protein product: CASSSPPGHVNTEAFF.

The table lists this clone with a few counts. The chain couples TRBV5-1 to TRBJ2-7; 9 bases are a match to TRBD1. V lost 0 bases, J lost 3 bases, and 1 base stayed unmatched. CDR1 is SGHRS, CDR2 YFSETQ, per germline. This CDR3 has 14 residues. CDR3 sequence reads: CASSLGDRDYEQYF. In DNA form, the CDR3 reads TGCGCCAGCAGCTTGGGGGACAGGGACTACGAGCAGTACTTC.